The 19 T cell receptor beta chains given below trace back to one sample, sequenced in a study of PD-L1 blockade in urothelial cancer (dated by TCRdb to about 2017). The time point label, as the study defines it: peripheral blood 6 weeks after treatment start. The library was made by the immunoSEQ multiplex PCR assay. TCRdb obtained this table from immuneACCESS and retained in-frame rearrangements with V and J assigned. These tables miss some clones; where compared with another copy, unresolved V genes account for less than half of the shortfall, and the remainder is unexplained. The sample records roughly 100,000 clones, less than 90% of which are singletons. 8.4% of the sample comes from the top ten. The source was PBMCs, collected around atezolizumab (anti-PD-L1) treatment. These receptors were obtained from a man in his 70s with urothelial cancer.

The chain couples TRBV4-2 to TRBJ2-5; TRBD2 matches at 10 bases. Unmatched junction bases numbered 8, after V lost 5 bases and J lost 5 bases. Germline V gives CDR1 LGHNA, CDR2 YNFKEQ. CDR3 length: 15 amino acids. Here the CDR3 reads CASSRLAGGGETQYF. CDR3 nucleotides: TGTGCCAGCAGCAGGTTAGCGGGAGGTGGTGAGACCCAGTACTTC.

The V and J genes are TRBV2 and TRBJ2-3, with D possibly TRBD2 on 6 matching bases. V lost 5 bases to trimming and J lost 6 bases, with 15 bases between them. The V gene's germline CDR1 is SNHLY and CDR2 FYNNEI. This CDR3 is 14 amino acids long. Here the CDR3 reads CASSPGLPPDTQYF. CDR3 bases: TGTGCCAGCAGTCCCGGACTACCCCCGGATACGCAGTATTTT. Together with reference TRBV2 and TRBJ2-3, the CDR3 gives the full variable domain: EPEVTQTPSHQVTQMGQEVILRCVPISNHLYFYWYRQILGQKVEFLVSFYNNEISEKSEIFDDQFSVERPDGSNFTLKIRSTKLEDSAMYFCASSPGLPPDTQYFGPGTRLTVL.

The rearrangement links TRBV7-9 to TRBJ1-4; D unresolved. Trimming pared 5 bases from V and 3 bases from J, leaving 13 bases between. Germline V CDR1 and CDR2: SEHNR, FQNEAQ (reference sequence). CDR3 size: 15 residues. The CDR3 DNA follows: TGTGCCAGCAGCCTTTTGTCCTCTTCTAATGAAAAACTGTTTTTT. This gives the protein CASSLLSSSNEKLFF.

The rearrangement links TRBV5-6 to TRBJ2-1; no clear D gene. The CDR3 length is 12 residues. Germline V gene sequence: CDR1 SGHDT, CDR2 YYEEEE. Trimming pared 4 bases from V and 5 bases from J, leaving 7 bases between. The chain's CDR3 is CASSPQNNEQFF. In DNA, the CDR3 is TGTGCCAGCAGCCCTCAGAACAATGAGCAGTTCTTC.

The chain has TRBV4-1 and TRBJ2-3; D gene ambiguous. The ends were cut back, 5 bases at V and 0 bases at J, with 9 bases in the middle. The CDR3 loop spans 14 amino acids. The germline CDR1 and CDR2 sequences are MGHRA and YSYEKL. In DNA, the CDR3 is TGCGCCAGCAGCAGAAGCTATAGCACAGATACGCAGTATTTT. Residues: CASSRSYSTDTQYF.

The chain recombines TRBV29-1 with TRBJ1-1, with a weak D call TRBD1 (5 bases). V was clipped by 6 bases and J by 7 bases, with 9 bases between them. Germline CDR1 and CDR2: SQVTM and ANQGSEA. This CDR3 region has 10 residues. In DNA, the CDR3 is TGCAGCGTCGGACAAGTTGAAGCTTTCTTT. It is translated as CSVGQVEAFF.

The chain carries TRBV11-2 and TRBJ2-7, with 9 bases that match TRBD2. CDR3 length: 15 amino acids. The V segment lost 3 bases and the J segment 2 bases; nucleotides outside the gene matches: 5. The germline CDR1 and CDR2 sequences are SGHAT and FQNNGV. CDR3 bases: TGTGCCAGCAGCTTGACTAGCGGAGTGACCTACGAGCAGTACTTC. It is translated as CASSLTSGVTYEQYF.

This clone showed up just once. This chain connects TRBV6-5 to TRBJ2-5; D ambiguous. Trimming stripped 0 bases from V and 1 base from J, with 6 bases between. The CDR3 consists of 14 residues. Germline CDR1 MNHEY, CDR2 SVGAGI. The CDR3 region is CASSYSRLQETQYF. The CDR3 DNA is TGTGCCAGCAGTTACTCGAGACTCCAAGAGACCCAGTACTTC.

This clone has more than one count but fewer than ten. The chain combines TRBV5-4 with TRBJ2-1; the match to TRBD1 covers 8 bases. The CDR3 loop spans 14 amino acids. With V trimmed by 4 bases and J by 9 bases, 9 bases remained unmatched. Germline CDR1 and CDR2: SGHNT and YYREEE (reference sequence). The CDR3 DNA reads TGTGCCAGCAGCCAGATGACAGGGGTGAGTGAGCAGTTCTTC. Its protein is CASSQMTGVSEQFF.

This chain connects TRBV19 to TRBJ2-1; perhaps TRBD2 as D (5 bases). The germline CDR1 and CDR2 sequences are LNHDA and SQIVND (reference sequence). The CDR3 consists of 14 residues. Trimming removed 5 bases from V and 3 bases from J, with 11 bases in between. The CDR3 loop is CASSYGRGYNEQFF. In DNA form, the CDR3 reads TGTGCCAGTAGTTACGGCCGGGGCTACAATGAGCAGTTCTTC.

This chain links TRBV7-3 with TRBJ1-5; D is undetermined. V gave up 5 bases and J gave up 0 bases, with 5 bases separating them. The length of the CDR3 is 13 residues. The germline gives CDR1 SGHTA, CDR2 FQGTGA. CDR3 region: CASSPTSNQPQHF. The CDR3 DNA is TGTGCCAGCAGCCCTACTAGCAATCAGCCCCAGCATTTT.

The chain combines TRBV19 with TRBJ1-2, with TRBD1 matching 7 bases. V gave up 4 bases and J gave up 8 bases; unmatched junction bases: 10. Per germline, CDR1 LNHDA and CDR2 SQIVND (reference sequence). There are 14 residues in the CDR3. In nucleotides, the CDR3 is TGTGCCAGTAGTAACCGACAGGGATCGAGGGGCTACACCTTC. Residues: CASSNRQGSRGYTF. Looking up the rest from reference TRBV19 and TRBJ1-2 gives the full variable domain: DGGITQSPKYLFRKEGQNVTLSCEQNLNHDAMYWYRQDPGQGLRLIYYSQIVNDFQKGDIAEGYSVSREKKESFPLTVTSAQKNPTAFYLCASSNRQGSRGYTFGSGTRLTVV.

The rearrangement joins TRBV7-3 to TRBJ2-2, with TRBD2 matching 11 bases. V lost 2 bases to trimming and J lost 0 bases; unmatched junction nucleotides: 8. The CDR3 totals 19 residues. In germline, CDR1 is SGHTA, CDR2 FQGTGA. CDR3 nucleotide sequence: TGTGCCAGCAGCTTAGGGACTAGCGGTTATTACGCGAACACCGGGGAGCTGTTTTTT. Translating gives CASSLGTSGYYANTGELFF. Full variable domain (outside the CDR3, taken from reference TRBV7-3 and TRBJ2-2): GAGVSQTPSNKVTEKGKYVELRCDPISGHTALYWYRQSLGQGPEFLIYFQGTGAADDSGLPNDRFFAVRPEGSVSTLKIQRTERGDSAVYLCASSLGTSGYYANTGELFFGEGSRLTVL.

This sequence joins TRBV7-3 and TRBJ2-1; a possible D gene is TRBD1 (6 bases). Germline CDR1 reads SGHTA; CDR2 reads FQGTGA. V dropped 5 bases and J dropped 6 bases, with 14 bases sitting between them. The CDR3 has 14 amino acids. CDR3 amino acids: CASSPSGRGNEQFF. CDR3 in DNA: TGTGCCAGCAGCCCCTCCGGCAGGGGCAATGAGCAGTTCTTC.

The chain is built from TRBV6-5 and TRBJ1-1; 7 bases align to TRBD1. Germline V gene sequence: CDR1 MNHEY, CDR2 SVGAGI. V trimming: 6 bases; J trimming: 5 bases; junction bases outside the gene matches: 9. The CDR3 totals 14 residues. The CDR3 DNA follows: TGTGCCAGCAGACTGGACAGGTATATGACTGAAGCTTTCTTT. Amino acids: CASRLDRYMTEAFF.

V usage is TRBV27 and J usage is TRBJ2-1; D might be TRBD2 (6 bases). Germline V CDR1 and CDR2: MNHEY, SMNVEV (reference sequence). V was clipped by 0 bases and J by 10 bases, with 16 bases between them. This CDR3 comprises 15 residues. This chain's CDR3 is CASSLSSEGSGEQFF. CDR3 sequence (DNA): TGTGCCAGCAGTTTATCGTCGGAGGGCTCGGGGGAGCAGTTCTTC.

This chain joins TRBV9 and TRBJ1-2, with D perhaps TRBD1 (5 bases). The CDR3 has 14 residues. The ends were cut back, 3 bases at V and 3 bases at J, with 12 bases in the middle. CDR1 is SGDLS and CDR2 is YYNGEE in the germline V gene. The CDR3 DNA is TGTGCCAGCAGCGGGGGGGGGACCGACTATGGCTACACCTTC. As protein: CASSGGGTDYGYTF.

V usage is TRBV14 and J usage is TRBJ2-1; 9 bases are a match to TRBD2. V dropped 4 bases and J dropped 7; count of bases not matched to a gene: 14. CDR1 and CDR2 from the germline V gene are SGHDN and FVKESK. This CDR3 region has 17 residues. The CDR3 DNA is TGTGCCAGCAGCCGCTTAAGAGGGAGCGGGAGGCGGAATGAGCAGTTCTTC. The encoded protein is CASSRLRGSGRRNEQFF.

The chain recombines TRBV6-5 with TRBJ1-2; 8 bases match TRBD1. This CDR3 comprises 13 residues. J gave up 6 bases and V 5 bases, and 5 bases lay outside the gene matches. Per the germline V gene, CDR1 is MNHEY and CDR2 is SVGAGI. DNA of the CDR3: TGTGCCAGCAGTAGGACAGGGTTTAATGGCTACACCTTC. Translation: CASSRTGFNGYTF.